This T cell receptor (beta chain) originates from a study of cytomegalovirus exposure and HLA in healthy donors. On this clone itself: What it recognizes is unknown.

The CDR3 is 16 residues long. V shed 2 bases and J shed 6 bases, with 17 bases lying between them. Germline CDR1 reads MDHEN; CDR2 reads SYDVKM. PCR was performed using 60 Vbeta and 13 Jbeta primers. Original handling: In a later analysis, of about 80 million unique beta chains, about 11 million appeared in at least two donors. The assay was immunoSEQ multiplex PCR, and TCRdb's table has in-frame clones only and misses some. The D gene and trimming were derived from the DNA, and the V and J assignments and clone size from that table. There are around 170,000 clones in the sample; around 80% occur only once, and 7% lies in the top ten. Findings and caveats of the study: A later analysis by the authors found several of the most significant clusters apparently linked to common viral pathogens.

At the time of sampling, donors were nominally healthy, though unrecorded immune exposures were likely. V and J are TRBV28 and TRBJ2-1; D perhaps matches TRBD2 (6 bases). The clonotype originates from a woman aged 40 to 55 in good health and CMV-seropositive. The specimen was PBMCs. The CDR3 coding sequence is TGTGCCAGCAGTTTAGCAGGCGGGGTCGGGGTCAATGAGCAGTTCTTC. Translation: CASSLAGGVGVNEQFF.